One and the same sample provided the 13 T cell receptor beta chains below, sequenced in a study of cytomegalovirus exposure and HLA in healthy donors. Primers for the PCR totalled 60 Vbeta and 13 Jbeta. This table comes from immunoSEQ multiplex PCR, and its TCRdb copy is limited to in-frame clones, with some not included. This table has under 150,000 clones, about four fifths appearing once. The sequencing input was PBMCs. These TCRs come from a male donor in good health and CMV-seronegative.

This clone has only one observation. This sequence joins TRBV29-1 and TRBJ1-1, with D possibly TRBD1 on 6 matching bases. Deletions cut 5 bases from V and 7 bases from J, with 14 bases between. Germline CDR1 is SQVTM and CDR2 is ANQGSEA. The CDR3 runs 12 residues. The CDR3 sequence: CSVPQGGGEAFF. The CDR3 DNA sequence: TGCAGCGTTCCACAGGGCGGGGGTGAAGCTTTCTTT.

The chain uses TRBV7-2 and TRBJ2-6, with a tentative D call TRBD1 (5 bases). V gave up 5 bases and J gave up 0 bases, with 8 bases separating them. Germline values: CDR1 SGHTA, CDR2 FQGNSA. This CDR3 contains 15 residues. This CDR3 reads CASSHDSSGANVLTF. Here the CDR3 DNA reads TGTGCCAGCAGCCACGACAGCTCTGGGGCCAACGTCCTGACTTTC.

The CDR3: CASGQGGDEQYF. The CDR3 nucleotides read TGTGCCAGCGGACAGGGGGGGGACGAGCAGTACTTC. The genes are TRBV19 and TRBJ2-5, with TRBD1 identical over 10 bases. Judging by the DNA end, TRBJ2-7 fits better; the J call may be wrong. Per the germline V gene, CDR1 is LNHDA and CDR2 is SQIVND (reference sequence). The CDR3 extends over 12 amino acids.

This clone was detected only once. V usage is TRBV13 and J usage is TRBJ1-1; perhaps TRBD1 as D (6 bases). The germline V gene has CDR1 PRHDT and CDR2 FYEKMQ (reference sequence). The V end was cut by 0 bases, the J end by 1 base, with 18 bases between. The CDR3 extends over 18 amino acids. CDR3 nucleotides: TGTGCCAGCAGCTTAGGGAGGGGGTGGGAAGCAGGGAACACTGAAGCTTTCTTT. Its translation is CASSLGRGWEAGNTEAFF.

The V call is TRBV18, the J call TRBJ2-1, with a possible D match to TRBD1 (5 bases). The V gene's germline CDR1 is KGHSH and CDR2 LQKENI. Trimming cost V 1 base and J 10 bases, with 5 bases left between them. This CDR3 has 11 amino acids. CDR3 sequence (DNA): TGTGCCAGCTCACCACAGGGGGAGCAGTTCTTC. It is translated as CASSPQGEQFF.

The rearrangement joins TRBV9 to TRBJ2-2; D gene uncertain. Germline lookup yields CDR1 SGDLS and CDR2 YYNGEE. CDR3 length: 13 amino acids. Trimming left V 0 bases short and J 7 bases short, with 7 bases between. Written as DNA, the CDR3 is TGTGCCAGCAGCGTAGGAGGCAACGGGGAGCTGTTTTTT. Protein product: CASSVGGNGELFF.

This clone was counted a few times. The chain couples TRBV4-3 to TRBJ2-7; D is undetermined. This CDR3 region has 15 residues. V lost 1 base and J lost 3, with 13 bases in between. Germline lookup yields CDR1 LGHNA and CDR2 YSLEER. The CDR3 DNA sequence: TGCGCCAGCAGCCAAGCTTCCGGCGGAAACTACGAGCAGTACTTC. This codes for CASSQASGGNYEQYF.

The CDR3 is CASSSTLAGPNEQFF. In DNA, the CDR3 is TGTGCCAGCAGCTCCACCTTAGCGGGACCGAATGAGCAGTTCTTC. The chain couples TRBV5-4 to TRBJ2-1; 8 bases agree with TRBD2. This CDR3 is 15 amino acids long. Trimming at V came to 3 bases and at J to 7 bases, leaving 9 bases not matched to a gene. Per germline, CDR1 SGHNT and CDR2 YYREEE (reference sequence).

As DNA, the CDR3 is TGTGCCAGCAGTTGGACAGGGGGCTGGGATACGCAGTATTTT. Protein sequence: CASSWTGGWDTQYF. The rearrangement links TRBV6-6 to TRBJ2-3; 11 nucleotides align to TRBD1. Germline V gives CDR1 MNHNY, CDR2 SVGAGI (reference sequence). J was trimmed by 6 bases and V by 4 bases; bases with no gene match: 3. The CDR3 consists of 14 residues.

The CDR3 DNA sequence: TGTGCCAGCAGTTTCCCTAGCGGGAGCTCCTACAATGAGCAGTTCTTC. Its translation is CASSFPSGSSYNEQFF. V gene TRBV27 combines with J gene TRBJ2-1, with TRBD2 matching 10 bases. This CDR3 has 16 amino acids. J was trimmed by 0 bases and V by 3 bases; bases with no gene match: 2. Per the germline V gene, CDR1 is MNHEY and CDR2 is SMNVEV (reference sequence).

This clone was seen many times. The chain links TRBV6-4 to TRBJ2-3, with TRBD2 matching 7 bases. The CDR3 extends over 13 amino acids. V lost 3 bases, J lost 9 bases, and 6 bases stayed unmatched. Germline V gene data show CDR1 as MRHNA and CDR2 as SNTAGT. DNA for the CDR3: TGTGCCAGCAGTGAGCGGGAGATGGGGACGCAGTATTTT. Its translation: CASSEREMGTQYF.

V usage is TRBV4-3 and J usage is TRBJ2-2; 11 nucleotides agree with TRBD2. Germline-derived CDR1 and CDR2 are LGHNA and YSLEER. The CDR3 is made up of 18 amino acids. Losses at the gene ends were 0 bases for V and 6 bases for J; bases not matched to a gene: 9. The chain's CDR3 is CASSQDLTSGRGAGELFF. The CDR3 nucleotides are TGCGCCAGCAGCCAAGATCTTACTAGCGGGAGAGGGGCCGGGGAGCTGTTTTTT.

This chain connects TRBV13 to TRBJ2-7, with 8 bases fitting TRBD2. Germline loops: CDR1 PRHDT, CDR2 FYEKMQ (reference sequence). The CDR3 spans 15 residues. The junction had 8 bases not matched to a gene; V was cut back by 5 bases and J by 2 bases. The CDR3 spells CASSTSSGRTYEQYF. DNA for the CDR3: TGTGCCAGCAGCACCTCTAGCGGGCGAACCTACGAGCAGTACTTC.